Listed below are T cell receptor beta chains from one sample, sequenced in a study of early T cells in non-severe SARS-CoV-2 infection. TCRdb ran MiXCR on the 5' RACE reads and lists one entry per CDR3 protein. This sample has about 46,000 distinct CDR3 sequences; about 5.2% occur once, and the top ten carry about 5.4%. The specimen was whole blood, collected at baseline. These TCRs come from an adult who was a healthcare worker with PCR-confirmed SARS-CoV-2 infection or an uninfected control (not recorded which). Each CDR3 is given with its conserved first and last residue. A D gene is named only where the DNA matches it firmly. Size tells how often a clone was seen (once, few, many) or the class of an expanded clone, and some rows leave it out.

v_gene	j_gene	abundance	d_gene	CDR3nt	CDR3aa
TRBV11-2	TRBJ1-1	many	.	TGTGCCAGCAGCTTAGGCGGAGGACCGAACACTGAAGCTTTCTTT	CASSLGGGPNTEAFF
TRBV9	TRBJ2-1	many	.	TGTGCCAGCAGCGTAGTGGGGAACAATGAGCAGTTCTTC	CASSVVGNNEQFF
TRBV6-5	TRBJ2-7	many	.	TGTGCCAGCAGTTACTCAGGGCTCTTCGGTCCGGGGGAGCAGTACTTC	CASSYSGLFGPGEQYF
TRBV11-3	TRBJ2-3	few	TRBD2	TGTGCCAGCAGCCCCGGCCGGACTAGCGGGAGAGCGGATACGCAGTATTTT	CASSPGRTSGRADTQYF
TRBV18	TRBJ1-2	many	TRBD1	TGTGCCAGCTCACCAAATTCGCAGGGGGATACCTATGGCTACACCTTC	CASSPNSQGDTYGYTF
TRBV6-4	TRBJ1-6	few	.	TGTGCCAGCAGTGACTCGGCGGCTCCGGCCAATTCACCCCTCCACTTT	CASSDSAAPANSPLHF
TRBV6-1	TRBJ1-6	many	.	TGTGCCAGCAGTGAACAGGGTAATTCACCCCTCCACTTT	CASSEQGNSPLHF
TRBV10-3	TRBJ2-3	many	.	TGTGCCATCAGTGAATTGGATACGCAGTATTTT	CAISELDTQYF
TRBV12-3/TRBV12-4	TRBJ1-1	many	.	TGTGCCAGCAGTTTTGGGCCTGAAGCTTTCTTT	CASSFGPEAFF
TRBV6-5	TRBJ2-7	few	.	TGTGCCAGCAGTTATGGTCGGGGTACGGTAGGCGAGCAGTACTTC	CASSYGRGTVGEQYF
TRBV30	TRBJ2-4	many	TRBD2	TGTGCCTGGGCCCGAGGGACTATTAAAAACATTCAGTACTTC	CAWARGTIKNIQYF
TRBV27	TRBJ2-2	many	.	TGTGCCAGCAGTGTGCTGGGGGACGCCACCGGGGAGCTGTTTTTT	CASSVLGDATGELFF
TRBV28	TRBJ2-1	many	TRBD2	TGTGCCAGCAGTGTAGCGGGAGTCATCGATGAGCAGTTCTTC	CASSVAGVIDEQFF
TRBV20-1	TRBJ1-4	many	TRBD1	TGCAGTGCTTGGAGAAACAGGGGAGAGCTTTTT	CSAWRNRGELF
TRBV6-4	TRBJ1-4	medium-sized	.	TGTGCCAGCAGCCCCGGGGGGCAGGGAAACGAAAAACTGTTTTTT	CASSPGGQGNEKLFF
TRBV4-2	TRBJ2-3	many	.	TGTGCCAGCAGCCAAGATGTGGGGACTGCCCGCACAGATACGCAGTATTTT	CASSQDVGTARTDTQYF
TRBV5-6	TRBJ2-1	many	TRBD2	TGTGCCAGCAGCTTCGGACTAGAGGGCTACAATGAGCAGTTCTTC	CASSFGLEGYNEQFF
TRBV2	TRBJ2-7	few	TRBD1	TGTGCCAGCATGAAGGACAGGGGACTGAGCTCCTACGAGCAGTACTTC	CASMKDRGLSSYEQYF
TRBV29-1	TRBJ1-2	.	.	TGCAGCCGACATAGCCCAGGGCCTATAGCCCAGGGTTATGGCTACACCTTC	CSRHSPGPIAQGYGYTF
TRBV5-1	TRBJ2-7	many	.	TGCGCCAGCAGCTTGGTGGCCTCCACCTACGAGCAGTACTTC	CASSLVASTYEQYF
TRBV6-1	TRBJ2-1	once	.	TGTGCCAGCATTCGCGGGTCTAACTCCTACAATGAGCAGTTCTTC	CASIRGSNSYNEQFF
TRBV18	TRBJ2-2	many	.	TGTGCCAGCTCACTTCAAAGGTTTACCGGGGAGCTGTTTTTT	CASSLQRFTGELFF
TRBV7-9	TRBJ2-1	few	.	TGTGCCAGCAGCTTTAGCGTTACCTCCTACAATGAGCAGTTCTTC	CASSFSVTSYNEQFF